Each of the 14 T cell receptor beta chains below was sequenced from the same sample in a study of healthy donors' naive CD4 and CD8 T cells. Each TCR library used around 500 ng of total RNA and a linear amplification protocol. Each CDR3 protein is one row after TCRdb ran MiXCR on the reads. The table includes approximately 200,000 distinct CDR3 sequences, around 80% detected once. The sequencing sample was made of naive CD4+ and CD8+ T cells sorted from blood, pooled from several donors. The receptors derive from a pool of human donors in good health; the sample pools cells from several healthy donors.

The chain employs TRBV29-1 and TRBJ2-1; perhaps TRBD1 as D (6 bases). Germline V CDR1 and CDR2: SQVTM, ANQGSEA. V lost 4 bases and J lost 0, with 13 bases in between. The CDR3 loop spans 15 amino acids. CDR3 residues: CSVVGTLSSYNEQFF. CDR3 DNA sequence: TGCAGCGTTGTGGGGACATTGAGCTCCTACAATGAGCAGTTCTTC.

The chain combines TRBV29-1 with TRBJ1-2, with D uncertain. Germline assignment: CDR1 SQVTM and CDR2 ANQGSEA. V dropped 5 bases and J dropped 3 bases, with 7 bases sitting between them. The CDR3 contains 11 residues. CDR3 DNA sequence: TGCAGCGTTTACCTTGACTATGGCTACACCTTC. It is translated as CSVYLDYGYTF.

This chain connects TRBV6-2 or TRBV6-3 to TRBJ2-1; 7 bases are a match to TRBD2. With V trimmed by 10 bases and J by 9 bases, 24 bases remained unmatched. CDR1 and CDR2 from the germline V gene are MNHEY and SVGEGT. CDR3 length: 17 residues. The CDR3 sequence is CATSPSGGRGNWGEQFF. CDR3 coding DNA: TGTGCCACCTCTCCCTCGGGCGGGAGAGGGAACTGGGGTGAGCAGTTCTTC.

The chain links TRBV10-3 to TRBJ1-1; D unclear. CDR3 size: 14 residues. Trimming removed 0 bases at V and 4 bases at J, with 9 bases between. Germline V gives CDR1 ENHRY, CDR2 SYGVKD. In DNA form, the CDR3 reads TGTGCCATCAGTGAGTCAGCTGCCGGCACTGAAGCTTTCTTT. Translation: CAISESAAGTEAFF.

The chain employs TRBV27 and TRBJ2-1; D is tentatively TRBD1 or TRBD2 (6 bases each). The V end was cut by 9 bases, the J end by 9 bases, with 15 bases between. This CDR3 has 12 residues. Germline values: CDR1 MNHEY, CDR2 SMNVEV (reference sequence). The CDR3: CASGGQGFEQFF. The CDR3 DNA follows: TGTGCCAGTGGGGGGCAGGGGTTTGAGCAGTTCTTC.

This clonotype has just one count. The chain recombines TRBV15 with TRBJ2-3, with D uncertain. CDR1 and CDR2 from the germline V gene are LNHNV and YYDKDF (reference sequence). Trimming removed 5 bases from V and 4 bases from J, with 10 bases in between. The CDR3 consists of 13 residues. CDR3 coding DNA: TGTGCCACCAGCCGACTCCGGCCAGATACGCAGTATTTT. This sequence encodes CATSRLRPDTQYF.

This clonotype occurred a few times. The chain is built from TRBV6-5 and TRBJ2-1; 8 nucleotides match TRBD1. CDR1 is MNHEY and CDR2 is SVGAGI in the germline V gene. The junction had 6 bases not matched to a gene; V was cut back by 7 bases and J by 4 bases. CDR3 length: 14 residues. CDR3 in amino acids: CASNPGGPYNEQFF. The CDR3 bases are TGTGCCAGCAATCCAGGGGGCCCATACAATGAGCAGTTCTTC.

V gene TRBV11-2 combines with J gene TRBJ2-1; the D is unclear. Germline V gene data show CDR1 as SGHAT and CDR2 as FQNNGV. The CDR3 covers 11 residues. Trimming removed 5 bases at V and 7 bases at J, with 6 bases between. The DNA for the CDR3 is TGTGCCAGCAGCCCTCTAAATGAGCAGTTCTTC. Its translation is CASSPLNEQFF. Full variable domain (remainder filled in from reference TRBV11-2 and TRBJ2-1): EAGVAQSPRYKIIEKRQSVAFWCNPISGHATLYWYQQILGQGPKLLIQFQNNGVVDDSQLPKDRFSAERLKGVDSTLKIQPAKLEDSAVYLCASSPLNEQFFGPGTRLTVL.

The genes are TRBV7-2 and TRBJ2-1; D assignment may be TRBD1 or TRBD2 (5 bases each). Trimming left V 3 bases short and J 0 bases short, with 15 bases between. The germline CDR1 and CDR2 sequences are SGHTA and FQGNSA. The CDR3 covers 17 residues. In nucleotides, the CDR3 is TGTGCCAGCAGCTTCCCCCAGCGGACAAGCTCCTACAATGAGCAGTTCTTC. Protein product: CASSFPQRTSSYNEQFF.

This clonotype was seen a few times. This chain links TRBV29-1 with TRBJ2-1, with D uncertain. The CDR3 is 14 amino acids. CDR1 SQVTM and CDR2 ANQGSEA come from the germline V gene. V lost 0 bases to trimming and J lost 7 bases, with 13 bases between them. CDR3 region: CSVEDHNLGNEQFF. The CDR3 DNA sequence: TGCAGCGTTGAAGATCATAATCTGGGGAATGAGCAGTTCTTC.

This chain uses TRBV19 with TRBJ2-1, with TRBD2 matching 10 bases. The CDR3 is 13 amino acids. The V segment lost 8 bases and the J segment 7 bases; nucleotides outside the gene matches: 5. The germline V gene has CDR1 LNHDA and CDR2 SQIVND (reference sequence). The CDR3 DNA sequence: TGTGCCAGTGGAAGCGGGAGGGGTAATGAGCAGTTCTTC. Protein product: CASGSGRGNEQFF. Drawing the rest from reference TRBV19 and TRBJ2-1, the complete variable domain is DGGITQSPKYLFRKEGQNVTLSCEQNLNHDAMYWYRQDPGQGLRLIYYSQIVNDFQKGDIAEGYSVSREKKESFPLTVTSAQKNPTAFYLCASGSGRGNEQFFGPGTRLTVL.

The rearrangement links TRBV5-1 to TRBJ2-7; D tentatively reads TRBD1 or TRBD2 (6 bases each). Germline V gene sequence: CDR1 SGHRS, CDR2 YFSETQ. Trimming took 4 bases from V and 9 from J, leaving 26 bases between them. The CDR3 runs to 16 residues. The CDR3 bases are TGCGCCAGCAGCCTTTCGGGGGCGACCGTGGGAGGACGGCAGTACTTC. Translated: CASSLSGATVGGRQYF.

The DNA for the CDR3 is TGTGCCAGCAGTTTCCAGATCTACGAGCAGTACTTC. Translation gives CASSFQIYEQYF. This chain connects TRBV12-3 or TRBV12-4 to TRBJ2-7; no clear D. The CDR3 runs to 12 residues. Trimming removed 3 bases at V and 3 bases at J, with 6 bases between.

The V and J genes are TRBV11-1 and TRBJ2-7; D possibly matches TRBD1 or TRBD2 (5 bases each). The CDR3 runs 15 residues. Germline V CDR1 and CDR2: SGHAT, FQDESV (reference sequence). V was shortened by 2 bases and J by 3 bases, with 14 bases between the two germline ends. The CDR3 is CASSLFGVDSYEQYF. The DNA of the CDR3 is TGTGCCAGCAGCTTATTCGGGGTTGACAGCTACGAGCAGTACTTC.